These T cell receptor beta chains were read from a single sample in a study of metastatic and nonmetastatic thyroid tumors. TCRdb re-called clones from the PCR reads using MiXCR. In the table there are 19,000 or so clones, roughly 25% of which are singletons. The sequencing input was tumor tissue. The receptors come from a female donor with papillary thyroid cancer or a benign thyroid nodule (not recorded which). Some clones in this sample may be carry-over from other donors' samples. Both conserved end residues are part of each CDR3. Each record gives: D gene, clone size, J gene, V gene, CDR3 protein, CDR3 DNA. D genes are given only for firm matches. Size tells how often a clone was seen (once, few, many) or the class of an expanded clone, and some rows leave it out.

>-|-|TRBJ1-1|TRBV30
CAWIVSGGWGTEAFF
TGTGCCTGGATTGTATCCGGGGGATGGGGCACCGAAGCTTTCTTT
>TRBD2|many|TRBJ2-6|TRBV5-1
CASRLAAGGSGANVLTF
TGCGCCAGCAGGCTTGCAGCGGGAGGCTCTGGGGCCAACGTCCTGACTTTC
>-|medium-sized|TRBJ2-7|TRBV6-1
CASSPLGGAYEQYF
TGTGCCAGCAGCCCGTTGGGGGGCGCCTACGAGCAGTACTTC
>TRBD2|-|TRBJ2-7|TRBV4-2
CASKPLAGESYEQYF
TGTGCCAGCAAGCCCCTAGCGGGAGAGTCCTACGAGCAGTACTTC
>-|-|TRBJ2-3|TRBV5-1
CASSLAYAGGGTDTQYF
TGCGCCAGCAGCTTGGCATACGCGGGTGGTGGCACAGATACGCAGTATTTT
>-|medium-sized|TRBJ1-1|TRBV12-3/TRBV12-4
CASSFSTLNTEAFF
TGTGCCAGCAGTTTTTCGACACTGAACACTGAAGCTTTCTTT
>-|-|TRBJ2-2|TRBV14
CASSLQDTGELFF
TGTGCCAGCAGCCTACAAGACACCGGGGAGCTGTTTTTT
>TRBD2|-|TRBJ2-7|TRBV3-1
CASSQASGRREQYF
TGTGCCAGCAGCCAAGCCAGCGGGAGGCGGGAGCAGTACTTC
>-|-|TRBJ1-2|TRBV30
CAWRGSRLYGYTF
TGTGCCTGGAGGGGCAGTCGACTCTATGGCTACACCTTC
>-|-|TRBJ1-1|TRBV20-1
CSARQREDTEAFF
TGCAGTGCTAGGCAGAGGGAGGACACTGAAGCTTTCTTT
>TRBD1|-|TRBJ2-3|TRBV14
CARSQVLTGGTDTQYF
TGTGCCCGCAGCCAAGTGTTAACAGGGGGCACAGATACGCAGTATTTT
>TRBD1|-|TRBJ2-7|TRBV3-1
CASSQWTTGTRSYEQCF
TGTGCCAGCAGCCAGTGGACGACAGGGACCCGCTCCTACGAGCAGTGCTTC
>TRBD2|-|TRBJ2-1|TRBV20-1
CSARHERLARDSYNEQFF
TGCAGTGCTAGACACGAAAGACTAGCGCGAGACTCCTACAATGAGCAGTTCTTC
>-|many|TRBJ2-7|TRBV6-5
CASSYGRESDEQYF
TGTGCCAGCAGTTACGGCAGGGAATCGGACGAGCAGTACTTC
>-|many|TRBJ1-5|TRBV27
CASSPREISNQPQHF
TGTGCCAGCAGTCCCAGGGAGATTAGCAATCAGCCCCAGCATTTT
>-|many|TRBJ2-7|TRBV20-1
CSASLGWAEGALRTEQYF
TGCAGTGCTAGTTTGGGGTGGGCGGAGGGGGCCCTTCGAACTGAGCAGTACTTC
>-|-|TRBJ1-6|TRBV30
CAWRPLHNSPLHF
TGTGCCTGGAGGCCGCTCCATAATTCACCCCTCCACTTT
>-|many|TRBJ2-3|TRBV20-1
CSARDGQLTDTQYF
TGCAGTGCTAGAGACGGACAACTCACAGATACGCAGTATTTT
>-|medium-sized|TRBJ2-7|TRBV18
CASSPTYEQYF
TGTGCCAGCTCACCGACCTACGAGCAGTACTTC
>-|-|TRBJ1-1|TRBV28
CASSPVSSGMNTEAFF
TGTGCCAGCAGTCCCGTGTCCTCGGGTATGAACACTGAAGCTTTCTTT
>-|many|TRBJ2-6|TRBV10-3
CAISEGLRAGANVLTF
TGTGCCATCAGTGAAGGCTTGCGGGCTGGGGCCAACGTCCTGACTTTC
>TRBD2|many|TRBJ2-1|TRBV30
CAWSGGWLAGAASYNEQFF
TGTGCCTGGAGTGGCGGGTGGTTAGCGGGAGCCGCGAGTTACAATGAGCAGTTCTTC
>TRBD2|once|TRBJ2-1|TRBV11-2
CASSLLLGLGSNEQFF
TGTGCCAGCAGCTTACTCCTCGGACTAGGTAGCAATGAGCAGTTCTTC
>TRBD1|-|TRBJ1-2|TRBV11-2
CASSLGGGRTGEYGYTF
TGTGCCAGCAGCTTAGGAGGTGGACGGACAGGGGAATATGGCTACACCTTC
>-|few|TRBJ1-2|TRBV20-1
CSAMENGYTF
TGCAGTGCTATGGAGAATGGCTACACCTTC
>-|many|TRBJ2-3|TRBV7-9
CASSLVLGPDTQYF
TGTGCCAGCAGCTTAGTCCTCGGGCCAGATACGCAGTATTTT
>-|many|TRBJ2-7|TRBV7-9
CASSLGGTYEQYF
TGTGCCAGCAGCTTAGGGGGGACCTACGAGCAGTACTTC
>-|many|TRBJ1-1|TRBV7-8
CASSEHPGSSKLAFF
TGTGCCAGCAGCGAACATCCCGGGTCCTCAAAACTAGCTTTCTTT
>-|-|TRBJ1-1|TRBV20-1
CSARQALTNTEAFF
TGCAGTGCAAGACAGGCTCTTACGAACACTGAAGCTTTCTTT
>TRBD1|few|TRBJ1-2|TRBV6-1
CASKTGALYGYTF
TGTGCCAGCAAGACAGGGGCTTTGTATGGCTACACCTTC
>TRBD2|-|TRBJ2-3|TRBV4-2
CASSQEGLAGVVDTQYF
TGTGCCAGCAGCCAAGAGGGGCTAGCGGGAGTGGTAGATACGCAGTATTTT
>TRBD2|-|TRBJ2-5|TRBV6-2/TRBV6-3
CASSLQREAPQETQYF
TGTGCCAGCAGCCTTCAGCGGGAGGCCCCCCAAGAGACCCAGTACTTC
>-|medium-sized|TRBJ1-2|TRBV7-9
CASSLEWEYGYTF
TGTGCCAGCAGCTTAGAATGGGAATATGGCTACACCTTC
>-|few|TRBJ2-6|TRBV6-1
CASMTDLSGANVLTF
TGTGCCAGCATGACAGACCTCTCCGGGGCCAACGTCCTGACTTTC
>-|many|TRBJ2-3|TRBV20-1
CSAAPIAESTDTQYF
TGCAGTGCTGCCCCTATAGCGGAGAGCACAGATACGCAGTATTTT
>-|-|TRBJ2-1|TRBV20-1
CSAKQYNEQFF
TGCAGTGCCAAACAATACAATGAGCAGTTCTTC
>-|few|TRBJ2-7|TRBV20-1
CSAETGWPYEQYF
TGCAGTGCTGAGACTGGGTGGCCCTACGAGCAGTACTTC
>-|medium-sized|TRBJ1-1|TRBV25-1
CASPARQTMNTEAFF
TGTGCCAGCCCGGCCCGACAGACGATGAACACTGAAGCTTTCTTT
>-|-|TRBJ2-1|TRBV6-1
CASSQGGHEQFF
TGTGCCAGCAGTCAGGGGGGCCATGAGCAGTTCTTC
>-|-|TRBJ1-1|TRBV6-4
CASSEDMNTEAFF
TGTGCCAGCAGTGAGGACATGAACACTGAAGCTTTCTTT
>-|-|TRBJ1-3|TRBV2
CASGGARNTIYF
TGTGCCAGCGGTGGAGCTCGAAACACCATATATTTT
>-|once|TRBJ2-2|TRBV18
CASSPEGIGTGELFF
TGTGCCAGCTCACCAGAGGGCATCGGCACCGGGGAGCTGTTTTTT
>-|many|TRBJ1-1|TRBV28
CASSLMRGGTEAFF
TGTGCCAGCAGTTTGATGAGGGGAGGAACTGAAGCTTTCTTT
>-|many|TRBJ2-5|TRBV12-3/TRBV12-4
CASSLAKRSQYF
TGTGCCAGCAGTTTAGCGAAACGGTCCCAGTACTTC
>TRBD1|many|TRBJ1-1|TRBV5-4
CASSLAGGSQAFF
TGTGCCAGCAGCTTGGCAGGGGGCAGCCAAGCTTTCTTT
>TRBD1|many|TRBJ1-5|TRBV18
CASSPDRDQPQHF
TGTGCCAGCTCACCTGACAGGGACCAGCCCCAGCATTTT
>-|many|TRBJ2-1|TRBV4-2
CASSPSDRDNEQFF
TGTGCCAGCAGCCCCTCGGACAGAGACAATGAGCAGTTCTTC
>-|-|TRBJ1-6|TRBV11-2
CASSSDSFGSLHF
TGTGCCAGCAGCTCGGACAGTTTTGGATCCCTCCACTTT
>-|few|TRBJ1-1|TRBV11-2
CASSPRQDPRDTEAFF
TGTGCCAGCAGCCCAAGACAGGACCCGAGGGACACTGAAGCTTTCTTT
>-|few|TRBJ1-3|TRBV10-2
CSSSESGGAVGDTIYF
TGCTCCAGCAGTGAGTCGGGGGGCGCGGTTGGAGACACCATATATTTT
>TRBD1|few|TRBJ2-7|TRBV6-1
CASSPQGAHEQYF
TGTGCCAGCAGTCCGCAGGGGGCACACGAGCAGTACTTC
>TRBD2|many|TRBJ2-7|TRBV10-2
CASLGPSGEVYEQYF
TGCGCCAGCCTAGGACCTAGCGGGGAGGTCTACGAGCAGTACTTC
>-|-|TRBJ1-1|TRBV3-1
CASSHSTGNTEAFF
TGTGCCAGCAGCCACTCCACAGGGAACACTGAAGCTTTCTTT
>-|-|TRBJ1-6|TRBV27
CANPGRGNSPLHF
TGTGCCAACCCAGGGCGGGGAAATTCACCCCTCCACTTT